One sample yielded the 17 T cell receptor beta chains listed below, sequenced in a study of CD8 T cells in Susac syndrome (dated by TCRdb to the late 2010s). The library was built by means of the immunoSEQ multiplex PCR assay. RNA was extracted with the RNeasy kit and 0.5 to 1 ug was reverse transcribed using random hexamers. TCRdb reworked the public reads: Q25 trimming with fastp, MiXCR clone assembly, productive beta chains retained. Entries that share a CDR3 protein sequence are merged under the most common genes and DNA. Across this sample there are around 140,000 distinct CDR3 sequences, with roughly 95% seen only once. Clones ranked in the top ten supply less than 0.095% of the sample. The sequenced sample was CD4+ T cells from PBMCs. Source of these receptors: a human donor in good health.

The chain recombines TRBV19 with TRBJ2-2; 9 nucleotides align to TRBD2. The CDR3 extends over 16 amino acids. Per germline, CDR1 LNHDA and CDR2 SQIVND (reference sequence). The junction had 9 bases not matched to a gene; V was cut back by 10 bases and J by 0 bases. The CDR3 sequence: CATLQGTSTNTGELFF. The CDR3, as DNA: TGTGCCACACTCCAGGGGACTAGCACGAACACCGGGGAGCTGTTTTTT.

The chain couples TRBV6-6 to TRBJ1-1, with 10 bases aligning to TRBD1. This CDR3 is 14 amino acids long. V lost 6 bases, J lost 6 bases, and 7 bases stayed unmatched. CDR1 MNHNY and CDR2 SVGAGI come from the germline V gene (reference sequence). CDR3 in DNA: TGTGCCAGCAGCAATAGACAGGGGGCCCCTGAAGCTTTCTTT. Encoded protein: CASSNRQGAPEAFF.

The V call is TRBV7-6, the J call TRBJ2-3; D gene ambiguous. Germline CDR1 and CDR2: SGHVS and FNYEAQ. V dropped 4 bases and J dropped 0 bases, with 11 bases sitting between them. The CDR3 has 15 amino acids. This CDR3 is CASSSGFGSTDTQYF. CDR3 bases: TGTGCCAGCAGCTCAGGATTCGGGAGCACAGATACGCAGTATTTT. The full variable domain, its missing parts supplied by reference TRBV7-6 and TRBJ2-3, is GAGVSQSPRYKVTKRGQDVALRCDPISGHVSLYWYRQALGQGPEFLTYFNYEAQQDKSGLPNDRFSAERPEGSISTLTIQRTEQRDSAMYRCASSSGFGSTDTQYFGPGTRLTVL.

The chain uses TRBV3-1 and TRBJ2-5, with D perhaps TRBD2 (7 bases). The CDR3 is 14 residues long. V was trimmed by 7 bases and J by 5 bases, leaving 17 bases between them. The germline CDR1 and CDR2 sequences are LGHDT and YNNKEL (reference sequence). CDR3 sequence reads: CASTTRGLLETQYF. DNA for the CDR3: TGTGCCAGCACCACCAGGGGACTACTGGAGACCCAGTACTTC.

This rearrangement joins TRBV24-1 to TRBJ2-5; no firm D call. This CDR3 is built from 10 residues. Germline lookup yields CDR1 KGHDR and CDR2 SFDVKD. Trimming cost V 8 bases and J 5 bases, with 5 bases left between them. The CDR3 DNA reads as TGTGCCACCAAAGACGAGACCCAGTACTTC. Translation gives CATKDETQYF.

The chain couples TRBV4-1 to TRBJ1-2; unclear D gene. The germline gives CDR1 MGHRA, CDR2 YSYEKL. Trimming took off 2 bases at V and 4 bases at J, with 14 bases between the two ends. CDR3 length: 15 residues. CDR3 residues: CASSQPTQGPYGYTF. CDR3 coding DNA: TGCGCCAGCAGCCAACCAACCCAAGGCCCCTATGGCTACACCTTC.

The table lists this clonotype with a count of one. The CDR3 sequence: CASSEWGGTEAFF. DNA of the CDR3: TGTGCCAGCAGTGAGTGGGGGGGCACTGAAGCTTTCTTT. The chain combines TRBV2 with TRBJ1-1; a weak D match, TRBD1 (5 bases). The CDR3 is made up of 13 amino acids. Per the germline V gene, CDR1 is SNHLY and CDR2 is FYNNEI. Trimming shortened V by 3 bases and J by 4 bases, and 9 bases separated the two germline ends.

V usage is TRBV19 and J usage is TRBJ1-2, with a weak D call TRBD1 (6 bases). Germline loops: CDR1 LNHDA, CDR2 SQIVND (reference sequence). The V end lost 8 bases, the J end lost 8 bases, and 18 bases lay between the germline ends. CDR3 length equals 13 residues. This chain's CDR3 is CASRLQGELGYTF. DNA of the CDR3: TGTGCCAGTCGACTACAGGGAGAGCTCGGCTACACCTTC.

This clonotype has only one observation. The chain has TRBV27 and TRBJ2-2; TRBD1 is a possible D gene (5 bases). The V gene lost 0 bases and the J gene lost 4 bases, with 21 bases spanning the gap. The germline V gene encodes CDR1 MNHEY and CDR2 SMNVEV (reference sequence). The CDR3 is 19 amino acids. CDR3 sequence (DNA): TGTGCCAGCAGTTTATCAGTATACCAGGGATGGTTGAGCACCGGGGAGCTGTTTTTT. Amino acid sequence: CASSLSVYQGWLSTGELFF.

V is TRBV2 and J is TRBJ2-2, with 10 positions matching TRBD2. From germline, CDR1 is SNHLY and CDR2 FYNNEI. Trimming removed 5 bases from V and 4 bases from J; junction bases left unmatched: 10. The CDR3 is made up of 17 amino acids. The CDR3 loop reads CASSHPGLARLTGELFF. The CDR3 bases are TGTGCCAGCAGTCATCCGGGACTAGCGAGACTCACCGGGGAGCTGTTTTTT. Filled out from reference TRBV2 and TRBJ2-2, the complete variable domain reads EPEVTQTPSHQVTQMGQEVILRCVPISNHLYFYWYRQILGQKVEFLVSFYNNEISEKSEIFDDQFSVERPDGSNFTLKIRSTKLEDSAMYFCASSHPGLARLTGELFFGEGSRLTVL.

This sequence joins TRBV10-3 and TRBJ2-1; 8 bases are shared with TRBD2. In germline, CDR1 is ENHRY, CDR2 SYGVKD. With V trimmed by 3 bases and J by 15 bases, 19 bases remained unmatched. The CDR3 length is 16 residues. The CDR3 region is CAISEGAASGSGDPFF. The CDR3 nucleotides read TGTGCCATCAGTGAAGGAGCGGCTAGCGGGTCGGGGGATCCGTTCTTC.

V and J are TRBV30 and TRBJ1-2; D may be TRBD1 (5 bases). This CDR3 region has 12 residues. Germline values: CDR1 GTSNPN, CDR2 SVGIG (reference sequence). V was pared by 3 bases and J by 3 bases, with 8 bases between. The CDR3 bases are TGTGCCTGGAGCGGAGGGGACTATGGCTACACCTTC. This translates into CAWSGGDYGYTF.

This clonotype was found once. V usage is TRBV28 and J usage is TRBJ2-5, with D perhaps TRBD1 (7 bases). CDR3 length: 16 amino acids. The V gene lost 3 bases and the J gene lost 4 bases, with 18 bases spanning the gap. From germline, CDR1 is MDHEN and CDR2 SYDVKM. CDR3 nucleotide sequence: TGTGCCAGCAGTTTGGGCGGAGGGGGCGGTCTAGAGACCCAGTACTTC. Translation: CASSLGGGGGLETQYF.

The V gene is TRBV7-9, the J gene TRBJ1-2; 7 positions match TRBD1. The V and J ends lost 3 bases and 2 bases, in that order; junction bases with no gene match: 3. The CDR3 extends over 14 amino acids. Germline-derived CDR1 and CDR2 are SEHNR and FQNEAQ (reference sequence). Here the CDR3 reads CASSFWDSNYGYTF. The DNA of the CDR3 is TGTGCCAGCAGCTTTTGGGACAGCAACTATGGCTACACCTTC.

The V gene is TRBV18, the J gene TRBJ1-5; unclear D gene. CDR1 is KGHSH and CDR2 is LQKENI in the germline V gene. The CDR3 has 15 amino acids. V was shortened by 0 bases and J by 9 bases, with 15 bases between the two germline ends. The CDR3 loop is CASSPPNAGRGPQHF. The DNA of the CDR3 is TGTGCCAGCTCACCACCGAACGCTGGGAGAGGGCCCCAGCATTTT.

V usage is TRBV6-8 and J usage is TRBJ2-1; possibly TRBD1 or TRBD2 for D (5 bases each). V dropped 2 bases and J dropped 8 bases, with 19 bases sitting between them. The CDR3 has 16 residues. CDR1 and CDR2 (germline): MNHGY, SAAAGT. The CDR3 nucleotides are TGTGCCAGCAGTTACCCAGCCACGGGACGGGGCGATGAGCAGTTCTTC. Amino acid sequence: CASSYPATGRGDEQFF.

The J gene is TRBJ2-7, the V gene TRBV7-6; a weak D match, TRBD2 (5 bases). With 1 base removed from V and 1 base from J, the gap between germline ends came to 8 bases. The CDR3 has 14 amino acids. The germline gives CDR1 SGHVS, CDR2 FNYEAQ. The CDR3 region is CASSLGTQSYEQYF. The CDR3 nucleotides are TGTGCCAGCAGCTTAGGGACTCAGTCCTACGAGCAGTACTTC.